The T cell receptor (beta chain) described here comes from a study of low-dose radiotherapy and immunotherapy resistance in tumors. Study at large: Cyclophosphamide went in intravenously at 200 mg/m2 every two weeks, one day before radiation and immunotherapy.

This clonotype occurred a few times. Along with nivolumab and ipilimumab, donors received aspirin, low-dose cyclophosphamide and low-dose radiotherapy. Both TCRalpha and TCRbeta chains were reverse transcribed with V-gene-specific primers. TCR amplification ran approximately 20 PCR cycles using constant-region and V-primer adapter primers. TCRdb used MiXCR to reprocess the reads, holding one entry per CDR3 protein. Of 11,000 or so distinct CDR3 sequences in the sample, around half are singletons; the top ten hold around 7.4%. Germline CDR1 reads KGHSH; CDR2 reads LQKENI. This CDR3 region has 15 residues. V was clipped by 6 bases and J by 0 bases, with 14 bases between them.

J is TRBJ2-5 and V is TRBV18; D gene ambiguous. This TCR came from a human donor with advanced metastatic prostate, ovarian, gallbladder or colorectal cancer (not recorded which). This table probably holds off-target reads from a library built for another chain. The CDR3 DNA reads as TGTGCCAGCTCCAGTCGGTTGGGGAACCAAGAGACCCAGTACTTC. Protein product: CASSSRLGNQETQYF.